The 23 T cell receptor beta chains presented below share a single source sample, sequenced in a study of T-cell reconstitution after alpha-beta-depleted transplantation in children (dated by TCRdb to 2016 to 2017). Library preparation employed PCR. The listed sequencing device is Illumina HiSeq 2500. To normalize quantification of the TCRbeta repertoire, the TCR libraries were built with molecular barcoding that relied on unique molecular identifiers. Clones were called with MiXCR by TCRdb after fastp trimmed the public reads at Q25, and only in-frame beta chains were retained. Merged by CDR3 protein, the rows form single entries marked with the most common genes and DNA. The sample includes around 4,000 distinct CDR3 sequences, with roughly a quarter observed a single time. Together, the top ten hold 50% to 75% of the sample. The sample's time point, from its label and the paper: day 60 (about 2 months) after transplantation. This specimen's treatment or condition label, interpreted: allogeneic hematopoietic cell transplantation with graft depleted of TCRalphabeta T cells and CD19 B cells.

The sequences come from PBMCs, mostly from graft donor cells, collected 60 days after TCRalphabeta/CD19-depleted stem cell transplant. Receptor source: a boy in the first two years of life who had a stem cell transplant for acute myeloid leukemia, so the T cells may come from the graft donor.

This clonotype was found many times. The gene calls are TRBV7-9 and TRBJ2-7; no clear D gene. The CDR3 length is 12 residues. Trimming left V 6 bases short and J 0 bases short, with 6 bases between. Germline V lookup: CDR1 SEHNR, CDR2 FQNEAQ (reference sequence). This chain's CDR3 is CASSLSSYEQYF. CDR3 coding DNA: TGTGCCAGCAGTCTCAGCTCCTACGAGCAGTACTTC.

A note on this clonotype: The DNA is left out, because the CDR3 cannot be placed on it with certainty; the CDR3 is given as TCRdb lists it. The chain employs TRBV21-1 and TRBJ1-5; the tabulated D call, TRBD1, remains unverified against the DNA. TRBV21-1 is a documented pseudogene. The CDR3 is 19 residues long, counting both termini. This chain's CDR3 is CASCKEVGAGAAPNQPQHF.

The sample holds many counts of this clonotype. CDR3 in DNA: TGCAGTGCTAGAAAGGGGAGTAGCGGGGCCCCCACAGATACGCAGTATTTT. This sequence encodes CSARKGSSGAPTDTQYF. The chain carries TRBV20-1 and TRBJ2-3, with 8 bases aligning to TRBD2. The germline CDR1 and CDR2 sequences are DFQATT and SNEGSKA (reference sequence). This CDR3 is 17 amino acids long. V lost 2 bases and J lost 2; bases outside the gene matches: 12.

This clonotype was seen ten or more times. V and J are TRBV5-4 and TRBJ2-7; 9 bases line up with TRBD2. The CDR3 has 16 residues. CDR1 and CDR2 (germline): SGHNT, YYREEE (reference sequence). V was pared by 1 base and J by 8 bases, with 13 bases of the junction left unmatched. Here the CDR3 reads CASSLYSRGGSAQQYF. CDR3 DNA sequence: TGTGCCAGCAGCTTGTACTCGCGGGGGGGCTCGGCCCAGCAGTACTTC.

This clonotype was counted many times. A much larger clone lies one base from this, so it may be a read error. V gene TRBV18 combines with J gene TRBJ1-2, with D unclear. The CDR3 sequence is 12 residues long. Germline V gives CDR1 KGHSH, CDR2 LQKENI. V shed 4 bases and J shed 5 bases, with 8 bases lying between them. In nucleotides, the CDR3 is TGTGCCAGCTCACTAGACACATATGGCTACACCTTC. This sequence encodes CASSLDTYGYTF.

By sample share, this clonotype is medium-sized. The J gene is TRBJ2-3, the V gene TRBV4-1, with 12 bases matching TRBD2. Germline V gives CDR1 MGHRA, CDR2 YSYEKL. V shed 1 base and J 3 bases; nucleotides not matched to a gene: 5. The length of the CDR3 is 17 residues. CDR3 DNA sequence: TGCGCCAGCAGCCAAGGACTAGCGGGGGACATAACAGATACGCAGTATTTT. It specifies CASSQGLAGDITDTQYF.

The chain has TRBV12-3 or TRBV12-4 and TRBJ2-7; D is possibly TRBD1 (6 bases). Between the trimmed V and J ends, which lost 2 bases and 1 base, there was a span of 9 bases. The CDR3 loop spans 14 amino acids. The CDR3 here is CASSLRDTSYEQYF. DNA of the CDR3: TGTGCCAGCAGTTTAAGGGACACTTCCTACGAGCAGTACTTC.

Here the CDR3 reads CASSKEVRAGAAPNQPQHF. CDR3 coding DNA: TGTGCCTCCTCCAAGGAGGTTCGCGCAGGTGCGGCTCCTAATCAGCCCCAGCATTTT. The V gene is TRBV12-5, the J gene TRBJ1-5; D is unresolved. The length of the CDR3 is 19 residues. CDR1 and CDR2 (germline): LGHNT, FRNRAP.

In this sample, this clonotype turned up many times. The genes are TRBV6-5 and TRBJ2-5; D perhaps matches TRBD1 (5 bases). V lost 7 bases and J 5 bases, leaving 8 bases between the germline ends. Germline CDR1 is MNHEY and CDR2 is SVGAGI. The CDR3 runs to 11 residues. CDR3 coding DNA: TGTGCCAGCAAGCAGGGCGAGACCCAGTACTTC. It yields the protein CASKQGETQYF.

Many counts were recorded for this clonotype. The V and J genes are TRBV24-1 and TRBJ1-2; tentative D call: TRBD1 (5 bases). Trimming pared 4 bases from V and 4 bases from J, leaving 9 bases between. CDR3 size: 13 residues. Germline CDR1 reads KGHDR; CDR2 reads SFDVKD. In DNA form, the CDR3 reads TGTGCCACCAGTGACCGACAGCTCTATGGCTACACCTTC. Translation gives CATSDRQLYGYTF.

Ten or more counts support this clonotype. The chain recombines TRBV19 with TRBJ1-2, with a tentative D call TRBD1 (5 bases). Germline V gives CDR1 LNHDA, CDR2 SQIVND (reference sequence). CDR3 length equals 16 residues. The V gene lost 3 bases and the J gene lost 6 bases, with 20 bases spanning the gap. The CDR3 sequence is CASSIQPPETVDGYTF. The CDR3 DNA follows: TGTGCCAGTAGTATTCAGCCCCCGGAGACAGTGGATGGCTACACCTTC.

This clonotype was seen ten or more times. The rearrangement joins TRBV5-1 to TRBJ2-3; TRBD1 matches 7 bases. With V trimmed by 2 bases and J by 2 bases, 5 bases remained unmatched. CDR3 length: 15 residues. Germline assignment: CDR1 SGHRS and CDR2 YFSETQ. In DNA form, the CDR3 reads TGCGCCAGCAGCTTTTCCGGGACAGACACAGATACGCAGTATTTT. It specifies CASSFSGTDTDTQYF.

The table lists this clonotype with many counts. The chain links TRBV6-5 to TRBJ1-5, with TRBD1 matching over 8 bases. From germline, CDR1 is MNHEY and CDR2 SVGAGI. This CDR3 has 16 amino acids. Trimming cost V 5 bases and J 4 bases; bases outside gene matches: 10. The DNA of the CDR3 is TGTGCCAGCAGTCTAAGACAGGGGTGGAGAAATCAGCCCCAGCATTTT. Translated, it gives CASSLRQGWRNQPQHF.

This chain uses TRBV12-3 or TRBV12-4 with TRBJ1-1; 10 bases agree with TRBD1. CDR3 length equals 11 residues. After removal of 6 bases from V and 11 bases from J, the junction contained 3 bases not matched to a gene. Here the CDR3 DNA reads TGTGCCAGCAGGACAGGGGGCCCGGCTTTCTTT. Translating it yields CASRTGGPAFF.

V usage is TRBV11-2 and J usage is TRBJ2-6; D is unresolved. CDR3 length: 18 residues. The V end lost 3 bases, the J end lost 7 bases, and 22 bases lay between the germline ends. Germline V CDR1 and CDR2: SGHAT, FQNNGV. CDR3 sequence (DNA): TGTGCCAGCAGCTTTGGGGTTTCCGAAGAGTTAGGTGCCAACGTCCTGACTTTC. This gives the protein CASSFGVSEELGANVLTF.

The chain has TRBV15 and TRBJ2-5; maybe TRBD2 (7 bases). The CDR3 runs 16 residues. V lost 3 bases, J lost 4 bases, and 18 bases lay in between. CDR1 and CDR2 (germline): LNHNV, YYDKDF (reference sequence). This chain's CDR3 is CATSRGGTNGAETQYF. CDR3 in DNA: TGTGCCACCAGCAGGGGGGGGACAAATGGGGCAGAGACCCAGTACTTC.

The chain links TRBV5-5 to TRBJ1-6, with D unclear. This CDR3 has 12 residues. Germline assignment: CDR1 SGHKS and CDR2 YYEKEE (reference sequence). V was shortened by 8 bases and J by 15 bases, with 18 bases between the two germline ends. The CDR3, as DNA: TGTGCCAGGGGCCCTGGGCGGCCCAACCTCCACTTT. Amino acid sequence: CARGPGRPNLHF.

This clonotype was counted at least ten times. The V call is TRBV10-3, the J call TRBJ1-5; a weak D match, TRBD1 (6 bases). Deletions cut 6 bases from V and 4 bases from J, with 13 bases between. This CDR3 region has 14 residues. Per germline, CDR1 ENHRY and CDR2 SYGVKD. Written as DNA, the CDR3 is TGTGCCATCAGCAGGGACAACAGGAATCAGCCCCAGCATTTT. This sequence encodes CAISRDNRNQPQHF.

This clonotype came up many times. The chain uses TRBV18 and TRBJ2-3, with D unresolved. The CDR3 is made up of 16 amino acids. Trimming removed 0 bases from V and 0 bases from J, with 10 bases in between. CDR1 is KGHSH and CDR2 is LQKENI in the germline V gene. CDR3 DNA sequence: TGTGCCAGCTCACCACCGGTCACTTATAGCACAGATACGCAGTATTTT. Amino acid sequence: CASSPPVTYSTDTQYF.

The chain carries TRBV28 and TRBJ2-3; D is possibly TRBD1 (7 bases). This CDR3 spans 16 amino acids. Trimming took 3 bases from V and 1 from J, leaving 14 bases between them. In germline, CDR1 is MDHEN, CDR2 SYDVKM. CDR3: CASSLTGTGGTDTQYF. The CDR3 region has the DNA TGTGCCAGCAGTTTGACAGGGACGGGAGGCACAGATACGCAGTATTTT.

This chain connects TRBV28 to TRBJ2-1; TRBD2 agrees at 13 bases. The CDR3 is 16 amino acids. V shed 6 bases and J 7 bases; nucleotides not matched to a gene: 9. Looked up from germline, CDR1 is MDHEN and CDR2 is SYDVKM. CDR3 region: CASSPVLAGGRNEQFF. The CDR3 DNA sequence: TGTGCCAGCAGCCCCGTACTAGCGGGAGGGAGAAATGAGCAGTTCTTC.

The V gene is TRBV29-1, the J gene TRBJ2-1; TRBD2 might be the D (7 bases). The V end lost 7 bases, the J end lost 6 bases, and 16 bases lay between the germline ends. The germline gives CDR1 SQVTM, CDR2 ANQGSEA. The CDR3 is 13 residues long. CDR3 nucleotide sequence: TGCAGCGGAGGGGGGGGACTCGGCAATGAGCAGTTCTTC. Its protein is CSGGGGLGNEQFF.

At least ten counts were recorded for this clonotype. This rearrangement joins TRBV6-5 to TRBJ2-1; 14 bases map to TRBD2. Germline trimming cut 0 bases from V and 7 bases from J; bases unmatched to any gene: 8. From germline, CDR1 is MNHEY and CDR2 SVGAGI. The CDR3 has 18 residues. This chain's CDR3 is CASSYSNRLAGGSNEQFF. The CDR3 DNA sequence: TGTGCCAGCAGTTACTCAAACCGACTAGCGGGGGGGAGTAATGAGCAGTTCTTC.